One sample yielded the 7 T cell receptor beta chains listed below, sequenced in a study of a mutant IDH1 vaccine in newly diagnosed glioma (dated by TCRdb to about 2021). Taken with the paper, the label for time point translates to: week 23, last vaccination. Every vaccine dose consisted of 300 ug of a 20-mer mutant IDH1 peptide in Montanide, administered subcutaneously together with topical imiquimod. These TCRs are of unknown antigen specificity. The library relied on the immunoSEQ multiplex PCR assay. This immuneACCESS table, as held by TCRdb, lists in-frame sequences with V and J called but not all clones. Of the missing ones, under half trace to an unresolved V gene in checked studies; the others have no known cause. The sample table records tens of thousands of clones; roughly 78% of these occur just once. Over 10% of the sample comes from the top ten. The material was PBMCs, obtained from a glioma patient whose treatment included an IDH1 peptide vaccine. All receptors derive from a man aged 30-40 years with glioma.

The chain couples TRBV5-6 to TRBJ1-1; TRBD1 might be the D (5 bases). V lost 6 bases and J 4 bases, leaving 16 bases between the germline ends. This CDR3 region has 14 residues. Germline CDR1 SGHDT, CDR2 YYEEEE. The CDR3 sequence is CASNRDLLGTEAFF. CDR3 sequence (DNA): TGTGCCAGCAACCGGGACCTTTTGGGCACTGAAGCTTTCTTT. Complete variable domain (other parts from reference TRBV5-6 and TRBJ1-1): DAGVTQSPTHLIKTRGQQVTLRCSPKSGHDTVSWYQQALGQGPQFIFQYYEEEERQRGNFPDRFSGHQFPNYSSELNVNALLLGDSALYLCASNRDLLGTEAFFGQGTRLTVV.

The CDR3 region has the DNA TGTGCCAGCTCACCACTCTTGACAGGCCCGAATGAAAAACTGTTTTTT. Translated: CASSPLLTGPNEKLFF. The chain recombines TRBV18 with TRBJ1-4, with a weak D call TRBD1 (6 bases). CDR3 size: 16 residues. The germline gives CDR1 KGHSH, CDR2 LQKENI. V was clipped by 1 base and J by 5 bases, with 14 bases between them.

V and J are TRBV6-5 and TRBJ1-1, with D perhaps TRBD1 (5 bases). The CDR3 has 15 amino acids. Germline V lookup: CDR1 MNHEY, CDR2 SVGAGI. V was trimmed by 0 bases and J by 8 bases, leaving 16 bases between them. The DNA of the CDR3 is TGTGCCAGCAGTTACTCGGGACCCCCTTACAGGGAAGCTTTCTTT. It is translated as CASSYSGPPYREAFF.

A single count supports this clone. CDR3 DNA: TGTGCCAGCAGTGCGGGACAGGGGGTTCCCACCGGGGAGCTGTTTTTT. Its translation: CASSAGQGVPTGELFF. The rearrangement uses TRBV27 and TRBJ2-2; 11 bases fit TRBD1. Germline CDR1 MNHEY, CDR2 SMNVEV (reference sequence). V lost 5 bases and J lost 4; bases outside the gene matches: 6. The CDR3 is made up of 16 amino acids.

This chain uses TRBV29-1 with TRBJ2-1, with D unclear. Trimming took 4 bases from V and 4 from J, leaving 8 bases between them. CDR1 SQVTM and CDR2 ANQGSEA come from the germline V gene. This CDR3 has 12 amino acids. Written as DNA, the CDR3 is TGCAGCGTTGCAACTTCTTACAATGAGCAGTTCTTC. It yields the protein CSVATSYNEQFF.

The chain couples TRBV29-1 to TRBJ1-1; the D gene is possibly TRBD1 (5 bases). The CDR3 consists of 13 residues. Germline values: CDR1 SQVTM, CDR2 ANQGSEA. V shed 1 base and J shed 0 bases, with 6 bases lying between them. This chain's CDR3 is CSVEGTMNTEAFF. CDR3 nucleotides: TGCAGCGTTGAAGGGACAATGAACACTGAAGCTTTCTTT.

The chain combines TRBV10-3 with TRBJ2-1, with D possibly matching TRBD1 (6 bases). The CDR3 runs to 16 residues. The ends were cut back, 4 bases at V and 0 bases at J, with 13 bases in the middle. CDR1 and CDR2 from the germline V gene are ENHRY and SYGVKD. CDR3 DNA sequence: TGTGCCATCAGTGCACAGGGTCCCCTCTCCTACAATGAGCAGTTCTTC. Protein product: CAISAQGPLSYNEQFF.